This T cell receptor (beta chain) was documented in a study of shared clonotypes between healthy human individuals (TCRdb year 2020). A note on the overall study: A couple of women and three men aged 18 to 49 years were included in the cohort. For each donor, CD4 naive and CD4 memory were each given three plates, CD8 naive was given two plates, and CD8 memory was given one plate. Each donor's leukapheresis produced roughly between about 0.8 and 10 billion PBMCs. The study deeply sequenced blood TCR repertoires of about 5 healthy adults to estimate repertoire size and the extent of clonotype sharing between individuals. Libraries were prepared and TCR repertoires were sequenced by different laboratories using diverse techniques, in order to increase sequencing depth and limit assay-specific biases.

V was cut back by 0 bases and J by 1 base, leaving a gap of 8 bases between them. The germline V gene provides CDR1 SGHRS and CDR2 YFSETQ. CDR3 length: 15 amino acids, cysteine to phenylalanine. The read is trimmed to its CDR3 DNA, 45 bases read in frame from base 1. Broad study findings and their caveats: Sampling was restricted to blood, and TCR repertoires in tissue are likely to differ from TCR repertoires in blood. The genetic and exposure-history diversity represented was limited by the small number of donors. Larger estimated clonotype richness was generally found for naive subsets than for memory subsets. When several donors were compared, the shared fraction of clonotypes was approximately 5% for naive CD4, over 3% for naive CD8, more than 2% for memory CD4, and around 0.4% for memory CD8. Higher generation probabilities were observed for clonotypes shared by all four sorted-subset donors than for non-shared clonotypes. Rarefaction of sorted-subset datasets indicated incomplete sequencing despite the large sequencing depth. Based on pairwise subsampling, the degree of clonotype sharing among donors was expected to be affected by sequencing depth.

Using the deep immunoSEQ assay, multiplex PCR amplified TCR CDR3 regions from genomic DNA. For each cell subset, the extracted genomic DNA was distributed evenly across all wells of several immunoSEQ 96-well plates, and each plate served as one replicate. For sorted subsets, each replicate PCR was loaded with around 220 ng genomic DNA, equivalent to about 33,000 T cell genomes. Purified libraries were measured with a Qubit 3.0 fluorometer, size-checked on a Bioanalyzer 2100, and measured again with the KAPA Library Quantification kit. Each immunoSEQ 96-well plate was sequenced on its own single-read 150-cycle Illumina NextSeq 550 flow cell. In the original analysis: Because the immunoSEQ output held only junctional sequences and lacked quality scores, the filtering could not match the filtering applied to full-length reads. Sequences were annotated with PyIR, a Python wrapper for IgBLAST v1.9, using IMGT germline references to assign V/J genes and CDR3. Reads were filtered out if the reads had weak V/J assignments (E-value above 1e-6), no CDR3, stop codons, out-of-frame junctions, or ambiguous translated residues. V3J clonotypes were defined as sequences sharing the same inferred V gene, J gene, and CDR3 amino acid sequence. To compute the percentage overlap between repertoires, the number of shared unique clonotypes was divided by the size of the smaller repertoire. Repertoire richness was assessed with RTK rarefaction, the Chao1 estimator, and Recon v2.1 estimates of unobserved clonotypes. Generation probabilities were computed with OLGA for all TCRbeta clonotypes obtained by the gDNA method from several donors. Sourced from immuneACCESS, this table was stored by TCRdb with only in-frame sequences that have V and J called. A share of the clones is absent; for the studies checked, an unresolved V gene accounts for under half, and the remainder has no known explanation. The D gene and trimming were derived from the DNA, and the V and J assignments and clone size from that table. Within this sample are 2 million to 3 million clones, with more than 90% of them counted one time only. The ten largest clones capture roughly 0.15% of the sample.

The donors were healthy, HIV-negative adults with no recently reported acute infections or vaccinations. All donors were Caucasian adults living in Nashville, Tennessee, USA. CD4+ T cells were enriched by magnetic negative selection; naive cells were then positively selected on CD45RA, and the negative fraction formed the memory subset. Blood was obtained by leukapheresis, after which PBMCs were separated by Ficoll-Histopaque density gradient centrifugation and cryopreserved in liquid nitrogen vapor phase. Analytical flow cytometry was used to check the purity and quantity of each magnetically sorted T cell population. From each sorted fraction, genomic DNA was isolated and quantified by UV absorbance on a Nanodrop 2000c. A word on this clone: This receptor's antigen is unknown. Base qualities are not provided; no much larger clone lies one nucleotide away. The sample contains more than one DNA sequence encoding this CDR3.

The clonotype comes from a young man in good health. Sequenced: naive CD4+ T cells sorted from blood. What this sample's cell subset or site label stands for: CD45RA+ positively selected. This chain joins TRBV5-1 to TRBJ1-5; a tentative D match to TRBD1 spans 6 bases. The CDR3 is CASSLGGLSNQPQHF. The bases are TGCGCCAGCAGCTTGGGGGGGCTAAGCAATCAGCCCCAGCATTTT.